These 25 T cell receptor beta chains were all obtained from the same sample, sequenced in a study of shared clonotypes between healthy human individuals. Measured with immunoSEQ multiplex PCR; TCRdb has only the in-frame clones, and not every one. The repertoire has some 2,500,000 clones, roughly 92% of them found once; the top ten carry 0.37%. Material for sequencing was naive CD4+ T cells from PBMCs. The subset was: CD45RA+ positively selected. These TCRs come from a man younger than 35 in good health. Some clones in this sample may be carry-over from other donors' samples.

This rearrangement joins TRBV4-3 to TRBJ1-3, with D tentatively TRBD1 (6 bases). CDR1 is LGHNA and CDR2 is YSLEER in the germline V gene. Deletions cut 2 bases from V and 4 bases from J, with 15 bases between. This CDR3 has 16 residues. The CDR3 region has the DNA TGCGCCAGCAGCCAATTAGCCAGGGGTTCAGGAAACACCATATATTTT. Residues: CASSQLARGSGNTIYF.

This sequence joins TRBV27 and TRBJ2-5; 8 nucleotides align to TRBD2. With V trimmed by 6 bases and J by 3 bases, 9 bases remained unmatched. Germline V gene data show CDR1 as MNHEY and CDR2 as SMNVEV (reference sequence). The CDR3 is made up of 15 amino acids. The CDR3 loop reads CASRLSGTGEETQYF. CDR3 nucleotide sequence: TGTGCCAGCAGACTTAGCGGGACCGGGGAAGAGACCCAGTACTTC.

The chain joins TRBV19 to TRBJ2-3, with TRBD1 identical over 10 bases. The CDR3 is 14 residues long. V dropped 6 bases and J dropped 4; count of bases not matched to a gene: 4. The germline V gene encodes CDR1 LNHDA and CDR2 SQIVND (reference sequence). The CDR3 DNA follows: TGTGCCAGTAGCGGACAGGGGGGCGCAGATACGCAGTATTTT. The encoded protein is CASSGQGGADTQYF. The variable domain in full, with the rest retrieved from reference TRBV19 and TRBJ2-3, is DGGITQSPKYLFRKEGQNVTLSCEQNLNHDAMYWYRQDPGQGLRLIYYSQIVNDFQKGDIAEGYSVSREKKESFPLTVTSAQKNPTAFYLCASSGQGGADTQYFGPGTRLTVL.

The J gene is TRBJ2-3, the V gene TRBV5-4, with D possibly TRBD1 on 6 matching bases. With 4 bases removed from V and 4 bases from J, the gap between germline ends came to 13 bases. Germline V gene lookup returns CDR1 SGHNT and CDR2 YYREEE (reference sequence). There are 14 residues in the CDR3. The CDR3 DNA follows: TGTGCCAGCAGCCCGCGACAGGAGGCAGATACGCAGTATTTT. Residues: CASSPRQEADTQYF.

For the CDR3, the DNA is TGTGCCAGCAGTGAAATGGCCGGGACAGGGGATGAAAAACTGTTTTTT. This encodes CASSEMAGTGDEKLFF. The J gene is TRBJ1-4, the V gene TRBV2, with 10 bases matching TRBD1. Germline-derived CDR1 and CDR2 are SNHLY and FYNNEI. V lost 2 bases and J lost 6; bases outside the gene matches: 6. This CDR3 spans 16 amino acids.

The chain is built from TRBV5-1 and TRBJ2-3; the D is unclear. V was trimmed by 1 base and J by 0 bases, leaving 12 bases between them. The CDR3 consists of 16 residues. Germline V CDR1 and CDR2: SGHRS, YFSETQ. This chain's CDR3 is CASSLHVQSSTDTQYF. CDR3 coding DNA: TGCGCCAGCAGCTTGCATGTTCAGAGTAGCACAGATACGCAGTATTTT.

Written as DNA, the CDR3 is TGTGCCAGCAGCCAGCGGGGAGGCAGCACAGATACGCAGTATTTT. This translates into CASSQRGGSTDTQYF. J is TRBJ2-3 and V is TRBV4-2, with TRBD2 as a possible D gene (6 bases). The CDR3 runs to 15 residues. Germline assignment: CDR1 LGHNA and CDR2 YNFKEQ. Trimming stripped 3 bases from V and 0 bases from J, with 10 bases between.

V usage is TRBV7-2 and J usage is TRBJ1-3; D is unresolved. The CDR3 sequence is 15 residues long. The V end lost 5 bases, the J end lost 0 bases, and 11 bases lay between the germline ends. Germline CDR1 reads SGHTA; CDR2 reads FQGNSA. CDR3 DNA: TGTGCCAGCAGCCAACACATCCCCTCTGGAAACACCATATATTTT. As protein: CASSQHIPSGNTIYF. The entire variable domain, with the rest obtained from reference TRBV7-2 and TRBJ1-3, is as follows: GAGVSQSPSNKVTEKGKDVELRCDPISGHTALYWYRQSLGQGLEFLIYFQGNSAPDKSGLPSDRFSAERTGGSVSTLTIQRTQQEDSAVYLCASSQHIPSGNTIYFGEGSWLTVV.

The chain has TRBV11-2 and TRBJ2-7, with no clear D. From germline, CDR1 is SGHAT and CDR2 FQNNGV. The CDR3 spans 14 residues. The V end lost 1 base, the J end lost 6 bases, and 13 bases lay between the germline ends. CDR3: CASSLGPPLGEQYF. DNA for the CDR3: TGTGCCAGCAGCTTAGGCCCTCCATTGGGCGAGCAGTACTTC.

The gene calls are TRBV7-2 and TRBJ2-5, with a weak D call TRBD2 (6 bases). V lost 2 bases and J lost 5, with 15 bases in between. Germline CDR1 SGHTA, CDR2 FQGNSA. The CDR3 is 15 residues long. In nucleotides, the CDR3 is TGTGCCAGCAGCTTAATGGGCTATCGGGAGGAGACCCAGTACTTC. Its protein is CASSLMGYREETQYF. Full variable domain (rest looked up from reference TRBV7-2 and TRBJ2-5): GAGVSQSPSNKVTEKGKDVELRCDPISGHTALYWYRQSLGQGLEFLIYFQGNSAPDKSGLPSDRFSAERTGGSVSTLTIQRTQQEDSAVYLCASSLMGYREETQYFGPGTRLLVL.

The V call is TRBV29-1, the J call TRBJ2-1; a weak D match, TRBD2 (5 bases). The ends were cut back, 3 bases at V and 9 bases at J, with 9 bases in the middle. The germline V gene has CDR1 SQVTM and CDR2 ANQGSEA. This CDR3 has 11 amino acids. The CDR3 region has the DNA TGCAGCGTTGACCGGGGAGTTGAGCAGTTCTTC. This translates into CSVDRGVEQFF.

The V call is TRBV27, the J call TRBJ1-1; 8 nucleotides align to TRBD1. Germline CDR1 is MNHEY and CDR2 is SMNVEV (reference sequence). V trimming: 6 bases; J trimming: 3 bases; junction bases outside the gene matches: 3. This CDR3 has 13 residues. CDR3 protein: CASRGTGDTEAFF. Here the CDR3 DNA reads TGTGCCAGCAGGGGGACAGGAGACACTGAAGCTTTCTTT.

The chain employs TRBV19 and TRBJ2-2, with D perhaps matching TRBD2 (5 bases). From germline, CDR1 is LNHDA and CDR2 SQIVND (reference sequence). Trimming took off 5 bases at V and 0 bases at J, with 10 bases between the two ends. The CDR3 loop spans 15 amino acids. Here the CDR3 reads CASSVQAANTGELFF. CDR3 in DNA: TGTGCCAGTAGTGTTCAAGCGGCGAACACCGGGGAGCTGTTTTTT.

A few counts support this clone. The chain is built from TRBV28 and TRBJ1-5; perhaps TRBD1 as D (5 bases). Germline V gene lookup returns CDR1 MDHEN and CDR2 SYDVKM. This CDR3 has 21 amino acids. Between the trimmed V and J ends, which lost 3 bases and 2 bases, there was a span of 29 bases. This chain's CDR3 is CASSFSDGATFLVFGNQPQHF. The CDR3 nucleotides read TGTGCCAGCAGTTTTTCCGACGGGGCGACGTTTTTGGTTTTTGGCAATCAGCCCCAGCATTTT.

The chain is built from TRBV11-3 and TRBJ2-3, with D perhaps TRBD1 (6 bases). Trimming took 5 bases from V and 0 from J, leaving 15 bases between them. CDR1 SGHNT and CDR2 YENEEA come from the germline V gene. The CDR3 consists of 16 residues. CDR3 in DNA: TGTGCCAGCAGCAAAATGGGGCAGGGGAGCACAGATACGCAGTATTTT. Residues: CASSKMGQGSTDTQYF. The variable domain in full, with the rest retrieved from reference TRBV11-3 and TRBJ2-3, is EAGVVQSPRYKIIEKKQPVAFWCNPISGHNTLYWYLQNLGQGPELLIRYENEEAVDDSQLPKDRFSAERLKGVDSTLKIQPAELGDSAVYLCASSKMGQGSTDTQYFGPGTRLTVL.

The chain has TRBV10-3 and TRBJ2-2; a possible D gene is TRBD2 (5 bases). Germline CDR1 is ENHRY and CDR2 is SYGVKD. Trimming stripped 4 bases from V and 2 bases from J, with 14 bases between. CDR3 size: 16 residues. Here the CDR3 reads CAISVSGTLNTGELFF. CDR3 DNA sequence: TGTGCCATCAGTGTAAGCGGCACCCTAAACACCGGGGAGCTGTTTTTT.

The rearrangement joins TRBV6-5 to TRBJ2-1; the match to TRBD1 covers 7 bases. CDR1 is MNHEY and CDR2 is SVGAGI in the germline V gene. The trim removed 6 bases at V and 10 bases at J, leaving 15 bases unmatched. There are 15 residues in the CDR3. The CDR3 is CASRLTGIFGIEQFF. As DNA, the CDR3 is TGTGCCAGCAGATTGACAGGGATTTTCGGGATCGAGCAGTTCTTC.

The J gene is TRBJ2-7, the V gene TRBV4-1; D is unresolved. V was clipped by 0 bases and J by 2 bases, with 17 bases between them. CDR1 is MGHRA and CDR2 is YSYEKL in the germline V gene. This CDR3 has 17 residues. The DNA for the CDR3 is TGCGCCAGCAGCCAAGACGATAAAGGGCGGCTGACCTACGAGCAGTACTTC. This encodes CASSQDDKGRLTYEQYF.

V gene TRBV13 combines with J gene TRBJ1-2, with D perhaps matching TRBD1 (5 bases). V was cut by 8 bases and J by 7 bases, with 17 bases left in between. CDR3 length equals 13 residues. Germline-derived CDR1 and CDR2 are PRHDT and FYEKMQ (reference sequence). DNA of the CDR3: TGTGCCAGCTCTGGTGGGGGGTTCCGTGGCTACACCTTC. Amino acid sequence: CASSGGGFRGYTF. Variable domain in full (rest from reference TRBV13 and TRBJ1-2): AAGVIQSPRHLIKEKRETATLKCYPIPRHDTVYWYQQGPGQDPQFLISFYEKMQSDKGSIPDRFSAQQFSDYHSELNMSSLELGDSALYFCASSGGGFRGYTFGSGTRLTVV.

The gene calls are TRBV7-9 and TRBJ2-1; D might be TRBD1 (6 bases). The CDR3 contains 17 residues. The V and J ends lost 6 bases and 4 bases respectively, with 22 bases between them. CDR1 is SEHNR and CDR2 is FQNEAQ in the germline V gene (reference sequence). CDR3 sequence (DNA): TGTGCCAGCAGGTTCCCCCGGCTGGGGGACACATACAATGAGCAGTTCTTC. Its translation is CASRFPRLGDTYNEQFF. Drawing the rest from reference TRBV7-9 and TRBJ2-1, the complete variable domain is DTGVSQNPRHKITKRGQNVTFRCDPISEHNRLYWYRQTLGQGPEFLTYFQNEAQLEKSRLLSDRFSAERPKGSFSTLEIQRTEQGDSAMYLCASRFPRLGDTYNEQFFGPGTRLTVL.

The rearrangement uses TRBV4-2 and TRBJ2-3; weak D call: TRBD2 (6 bases). Per the germline V gene, CDR1 is LGHNA and CDR2 is YNFKEQ. This CDR3 is built from 12 residues. Between the trimmed V and J ends, which lost 5 bases and 6 bases, there was a span of 9 bases. The CDR3 nucleotides are TGTGCCAGCAGCTTCGCGGGGGATACGCAGTATTTT. Protein sequence: CASSFAGDTQYF.

The chain combines TRBV2 with TRBJ2-7, with D maybe TRBD1 (5 bases). Looked up from germline, CDR1 is SNHLY and CDR2 is FYNNEI. V lost 8 bases, J lost 5 bases, and 13 bases lay in between. The CDR3 spans 12 residues. The CDR3 DNA reads as TGTGCCAGCTGGGGCCCGGGTAACGAGCAGTACTTC. Its protein is CASWGPGNEQYF.

The chain recombines TRBV15 with TRBJ1-1; D uncertain. V was trimmed by 5 bases and J by 0 bases, leaving 10 bases between them. This CDR3 is 14 amino acids long. In germline, CDR1 is LNHNV, CDR2 YYDKDF (reference sequence). The CDR3 here is CATSPGNMNTEAFF. CDR3 DNA: TGTGCCACCAGCCCCGGGAACATGAACACTGAAGCTTTCTTT.

The V call is TRBV6-1, the J call TRBJ1-1; D is ambiguous. Germline V CDR1 and CDR2: MNHNS, SASEGT. Trimming removed 11 bases at V and 7 bases at J, with 26 bases between. The CDR3 consists of 15 residues. The CDR3 sequence is CAGSQTVAGAGEAFF. CDR3 nucleotide sequence: TGTGCCGGTTCCCAGACGGTCGCGGGTGCGGGTGAAGCTTTCTTT.

This chain uses TRBV7-9 with TRBJ2-4; D is tentatively TRBD1 or TRBD2 (7 bases each). The V gene lost 5 bases and the J gene lost 1 base, with 21 bases spanning the gap. The CDR3 is 18 amino acids. Germline V gene data show CDR1 as SEHNR and CDR2 as FQNEAQ (reference sequence). CDR3 in DNA: TGTGCCAGCAGCCCGATTCGGAGGGGGCGGGGGGCCAAAAACATTCAGTACTTC. Translating gives CASSPIRRGRGAKNIQYF.